The 28 T cell receptor beta chains reported below all come from one sample, sequenced in a study of T cells in Graves' hyperthyroidism and ophthalmopathy (dated by TCRdb to between 2019 and 2020). Library preparation used multiplex PCR. The sequencing machine was an Illumina HiSeq 2000. The TCR beta CDR3 regions were amplified from RNA transcripts. The first round of RT-PCR for the TCR CDR3 was performed with the HTBI primer set and the Qiagen OneStep RT-PCR kit. Starting from the raw public reads, TCRdb applied fastp trimming at Q25, assembled clones with MiXCR and retained in-frame beta chains. Each CDR3 protein gets just one entry, which takes the most common genes and DNA from the rows behind it. The sample data list 400,000 to 600,000 distinct CDR3 sequences, and around 20% of these were observed just once. Together, the top ten hold around 27% of the sample. Sequences were obtained from blood. Source of these receptors: a man in his late teens or twenties with Graves' hyperthyroidism.

This clonotype was picked up a small number of times. The chain combines TRBV6-7 with TRBJ1-2, with D possibly being TRBD1 (6 bases). TRBV6-7 is sorted into the ORF group, with uncertain function. The CDR3 is 15 residues long. V dropped 0 bases and J dropped 7 bases, with 15 bases sitting between them. CDR3 nucleotide sequence: TGTGCCAGCAGTTACTCAAGAGGCAGGGGAGGTGGCTACACCTTC. This encodes CASSYSRGRGGGYTF.

This clonotype was seen at least ten times. The chain joins TRBV7-6 to TRBJ2-5; D uncertain. Between the trimmed V and J ends, which lost 3 bases and 0 bases, there was a span of 17 bases. Germline CDR1 SGHVS, CDR2 FNYEAQ. This CDR3 region has 17 residues. The CDR3 DNA follows: TGTGCCAGCAGCTTCCCCAGGAGCCTAAGGGACCAAGAGACCCAGTACTTC. It yields the protein CASSFPRSLRDQETQYF.

This clonotype was observed at least ten times. The genes are TRBV24-1 and TRBJ2-2, with D perhaps matching TRBD1 (5 bases). The V end was cut by 9 bases, the J end by 0 bases, with 7 bases between. CDR1 and CDR2 from the germline V gene are KGHDR and SFDVKD. The CDR3 covers 13 residues. CDR3 sequence: CATQGPNTGELFF. The CDR3 coding sequence is TGTGCCACCCAGGGTCCGAACACCGGGGAGCTGTTTTTT.

This rearrangement joins TRBV7-8 to TRBJ1-2; D gene ambiguous. V lost 5 bases to trimming and J lost 1 base, with 5 bases between them. CDR3 length: 12 residues. Germline loops: CDR1 SGHVS, CDR2 FQNEAQ. CDR3 amino acids: CASSKDNYGYTF. CDR3 nucleotides: TGTGCCAGCAGCAAGGATAACTATGGCTACACCTTC. Together with reference TRBV7-8 and TRBJ1-2, the CDR3 gives the full variable domain: GAGVSQSPRYKVAKRGQDVALRCDPISGHVSLFWYQQALGQGPEFLTYFQNEAQLDKSGLPSDRFFAERPEGSVSTLKIQRTQQEDSAVYLCASSKDNYGYTFGSGTRLTVV.

This clonotype appeared a few times. The chain is built from TRBV20-1 and TRBJ2-7; possibly TRBD2 for D (5 bases). The CDR3 spans 13 residues. CDR1 DFQATT and CDR2 SNEGSKA come from the germline V gene (reference sequence). V lost 4 bases, J lost 1 base, and 11 bases lay in between. The CDR3 bases are TGCAGTGCTATCCCGGGGTCGTCCTACGAGCAGTACTTC. Protein sequence: CSAIPGSSYEQYF.

This clonotype came up many times. The gene calls are TRBV4-1 and TRBJ2-5, with a weak D call TRBD2 (6 bases). This CDR3 region has 14 residues. V lost 5 bases and J lost 1, with 11 bases in between. Germline CDR1 is MGHRA and CDR2 is YSYEKL. In DNA, the CDR3 is TGCGCCAGCAGCGGAGGGGAACTCCAAGAGACCCAGTACTTC. Its protein product is CASSGGELQETQYF.

As to this clonotype: A read error is likely here: a far larger clone is one base away. This likely comes from a read error, as the CDR3 has no conserved phenylalanine or tryptophan at its end. The chain joins TRBV28 to TRBJ1-1; D gene unclear. The CDR3 spans 11 residues. CDR1 is MDHEN, CDR2 SYDVKM, per germline. Deletions cut 2 bases from V and 7 bases from J, with 5 bases between. The CDR3 coding sequence is TGTGCCAGCAGTTTAGGTGGTGAAGCTTTCCTT. It specifies CASSLGGEAFL.

J is TRBJ2-7 and V is TRBV6-2 or TRBV6-3; D is unresolved. Germline loops: CDR1 MNHEY, CDR2 SVGEGT. With 6 bases removed from V and 2 bases from J, the gap between germline ends came to 11 bases. The CDR3 totals 13 residues. The CDR3: CASRGSITYEQYF. The DNA for the CDR3 is TGTGCCAGCAGGGGCAGCATCACCTACGAGCAGTACTTC.

This clonotype has only a few counts. J is TRBJ2-3 and V is TRBV9; 7 bases match TRBD2. The CDR3 totals 15 residues. V was pared by 0 bases and J by 3 bases, with 4 bases of the junction left unmatched. Germline V lookup: CDR1 SGDLS, CDR2 YYNGEE. CDR3 region: CASSVGDYRTDTQYF. For the CDR3, the DNA is TGTGCCAGCAGCGTAGGGGACTACCGTACAGATACGCAGTATTTT.

This clonotype was observed at least ten times. Here the CDR3 DNA reads TGTGCCAGCAGTGAAACTAATAGCGGGGGAGAGACCCAGTACTTC. Its translation is CASSETNSGGETQYF. The chain has TRBV6-1 and TRBJ2-5; 9 bases map to TRBD2. V shed 2 bases, J shed 4 bases, and the junction held 5 bases outside the gene matches. CDR1 and CDR2 from the germline V gene are MNHNS and SASEGT. The CDR3 has 15 amino acids.

In this sample, this clonotype turned up many times. This rearrangement joins TRBV12-3 or TRBV12-4 to TRBJ2-6; TRBD1 aligns across 8 bases. J gave up 4 bases and V 6 bases, and 5 bases lay outside the gene matches. CDR3 length: 15 amino acids. DNA for the CDR3: TGTGCCAGCAGAAGGACAGGGACCGGGGCCAACGTCCTGACTTTC. Translating it yields CASRRTGTGANVLTF.

A remark on this clonotype: Germline and junction disagree at one end, which may indicate a read error. J is TRBJ1-5 and V is TRBV20-1, with D maybe TRBD1 (5 bases). The CDR3 runs 12 residues. Germline V gives CDR1 DFQATT, CDR2 SNEGSKA (reference sequence). The CDR3 nucleotides read TGCAGTTCCCGAAGGGGTAGTCAGCCCCGGCATTTT. Amino acid sequence: CSSRRGSQPRHF.

This clonotype was detected ten times or more. The CDR3 loop reads CASSIEGAVNTEAFF. DNA of the CDR3: TGTGCCAGTAGTATAGAAGGGGCGGTGAACACTGAAGCTTTCTTT. The rearrangement uses TRBV19 and TRBJ1-1; D possibly corresponds to TRBD1 (5 bases). In germline, CDR1 is LNHDA, CDR2 SQIVND (reference sequence). This CDR3 has 15 amino acids. The ends were cut back, 0 bases at V and 0 bases at J, with 8 bases in the middle.

This clonotype was counted ten times or more. V is TRBV4-1 and J is TRBJ2-7, with TRBD1 as a possible D gene (5 bases). CDR1 and CDR2 (germline): MGHRA, YSYEKL. CDR3 length: 13 residues. Trimming removed 0 bases from V and 11 bases from J, with 14 bases in between. In DNA form, the CDR3 reads TGCGCCAGCAGCCAAGAGGGTGTGGGGCGTAAGTACTTC. It codes for CASSQEGVGRKYF.

A few counts support this clonotype. V and J are TRBV27 and TRBJ1-2, with unresolved D. Trimming removed 6 bases from V and 8 bases from J, with 19 bases in between. Germline CDR1 MNHEY, CDR2 SMNVEV (reference sequence). This CDR3 has 14 residues. The CDR3 DNA reads TGTGCCAGCAGCCGCCACTTGCTAACTGGAGGCTACACCTTC. Translated, it gives CASSRHLLTGGYTF.

The gene calls are TRBV28 and TRBJ2-7, with D unclear. Germline CDR1 is MDHEN and CDR2 is SYDVKM. The CDR3 is 14 amino acids. V was cut by 3 bases and J by 0 bases, with 9 bases left in between. CDR3 bases: TGTGCCAGCAGTTTTCGTCTTAGCTCCTACGAGCAGTACTTC. Its translation: CASSFRLSSYEQYF.

In this sample, this clonotype turned up many times. V gene TRBV28 combines with J gene TRBJ1-5; D is unresolved. V was clipped by 3 bases and J by 7 bases, with 10 bases between them. The CDR3 runs to 13 residues. CDR1 is MDHEN, CDR2 SYDVKM, per germline. This CDR3 reads CASSFTEEQPQHF. In DNA, the CDR3 is TGTGCCAGCAGTTTTACAGAAGAACAGCCCCAGCATTTT.

This clonotype was observed a few times. The chain employs TRBV5-6 and TRBJ1-1; a possible D gene is TRBD1 (5 bases). CDR1 SGHDT and CDR2 YYEEEE come from the germline V gene. The CDR3 covers 14 residues. Trimming stripped 4 bases from V and 4 bases from J, with 14 bases between. The CDR3 DNA follows: TGTGCCAGCAGCGATCGGGGGAGGGTCACTGAAGCTTTCTTT. Its protein product is CASSDRGRVTEAFF.

For this clonotype: At one end, the junction sequence differs from germline, possibly due to a read error. V usage is TRBV2 and J usage is TRBJ1-5; tentatively, D is TRBD1 (5 bases). Germline loops: CDR1 SNHLY, CDR2 FYNNEI. This CDR3 is built from 13 residues. The CDR3 region has the DNA TGTGTCAGCAGCCTAGGGGTTCCTCCCCTCCAGCATTTT. This encodes CVSSLGVPPLQHF.

V usage is TRBV12-3 or TRBV12-4 and J usage is TRBJ1-6; 8 bases map to TRBD1. The trim removed 5 bases at V and 7 bases at J, leaving 4 bases unmatched. The CDR3 length is 14 residues. The CDR3 DNA reads TGTGCCAGCAGTGTTACAGGGGGAAATTCACCCCTCCACTTT. Amino acid sequence: CASSVTGGNSPLHF.

On this clonotype: One junction end does not reproduce the germline sequence, and a read error may be involved. This sequence joins TRBV18 and TRBJ2-7; TRBD1 is a possible D gene (5 bases). This CDR3 comprises 12 residues. Per germline, CDR1 KGHSH and CDR2 LQKENI. CDR3 amino acids: CASSPSRVEQCF. The CDR3 DNA follows: TGTGCCAGCTCACCATCCAGGGTTGAGCAGTGCTTC.

This chain uses TRBV6-1 with TRBJ2-5, with 8 positions matching TRBD2. The V segment lost 3 bases and the J segment 9 bases; nucleotides outside the gene matches: 6. From germline, CDR1 is MNHNS and CDR2 SASEGT. CDR3 size: 13 residues. CDR3 amino acids: CASSEGLVGAQYF. CDR3 nucleotides: TGTGCCAGCAGTGAGGGACTAGTTGGGGCCCAGTACTTC.

The chain couples TRBV13 to TRBJ2-4, with 10 bases aligning to TRBD1. The CDR3 loop spans 15 amino acids. J lost 8 bases, V lost 5 bases, and 9 bases had no gene match. Germline-derived CDR1 and CDR2 are PRHDT and FYEKMQ (reference sequence). Written as DNA, the CDR3 is TGTGCCAGCAGCCTCGGACAGGGGGAGAAAGACATTCAGTACTTC. Protein: CASSLGQGEKDIQYF.

The chain is built from TRBV7-8 and TRBJ2-7; 10 bases align to TRBD1. Germline CDR1 and CDR2: SGHVS and FQNEAQ. This CDR3 is built from 13 residues. Germline trimming cut 5 bases from V and 5 bases from J; bases unmatched to any gene: 3. CDR3 nucleotide sequence: TGTGCCAGCAGCACCGGGACAGGGGACGAGCAGTACTTC. It translates to CASSTGTGDEQYF.

This clonotype was seen at least ten times. CDR3 amino acids: CASSPTSSVNTEAFF. Written as DNA, the CDR3 is TGTGCCAGCAGCCCCACCAGTTCGGTGAACACTGAAGCTTTCTTT. The chain employs TRBV11-2 and TRBJ1-1; D is unresolved. Germline-derived CDR1 and CDR2 are SGHAT and FQNNGV. This CDR3 spans 15 amino acids. Trimming took off 5 bases at V and 0 bases at J, with 13 bases between the two ends. The full variable domain, completed using reference TRBV11-2 and TRBJ1-1, is EAGVAQSPRYKIIEKRQSVAFWCNPISGHATLYWYQQILGQGPKLLIQFQNNGVVDDSQLPKDRFSAERLKGVDSTLKIQPAKLEDSAVYLCASSPTSSVNTEAFFGQGTRLTVV.

This clonotype came up many times. The J gene is TRBJ2-5, the V gene TRBV6-5; TRBD1 is a possible D gene (6 bases). Germline V gene data show CDR1 as MNHEY and CDR2 as SVGAGI. This CDR3 contains 16 residues. Trimming took off 5 bases at V and 1 base at J, with 17 bases between the two ends. The CDR3 is CASSPPPGQRQETQYF. CDR3 bases: TGTGCCAGCAGTCCCCCCCCGGGACAACGCCAAGAGACCCAGTACTTC.

This clonotype was counted only a few times. In DNA form, the CDR3 reads TGCGCCAGCAGCCCTTCGACAGGGTATTCCTACGAGCAGTACTTC. This translates into CASSPSTGYSYEQYF. The chain uses TRBV5-1 and TRBJ2-7, with 7 bases lining up with TRBD1. With V trimmed by 4 bases and J by 1 base, 8 bases remained unmatched. The CDR3 length is 15 residues. Per germline, CDR1 SGHRS and CDR2 YFSETQ. Full variable domain (missing parts from reference TRBV5-1 and TRBJ2-7): KAGVTQTPRYLIKTRGQQVTLSCSPISGHRSVSWYQQTPGQGLQFLFEYFSETQRNKGNFPGRFSGRQFSNSRSEMNVSTLELGDSALYLCASSPSTGYSYEQYFGPGTRLTVT.

This clonotype was observed at least ten times. Given a much more abundant clone one base away, this may be a read error. The V call is TRBV6-1, the J call TRBJ2-7; TRBD1 matches 7 bases. The V gene end was trimmed by 6 bases and the J gene end by 2 bases; junction bases not matched to a gene: 4. Germline V lookup: CDR1 MNHNS, CDR2 SASEGT. The CDR3 has 13 residues. The CDR3 DNA follows: TGTGCCAGCAGCCGGGACAGCCCCTACGAGCAGTACTTC. Amino acid sequence: CASSRDSPYEQYF.